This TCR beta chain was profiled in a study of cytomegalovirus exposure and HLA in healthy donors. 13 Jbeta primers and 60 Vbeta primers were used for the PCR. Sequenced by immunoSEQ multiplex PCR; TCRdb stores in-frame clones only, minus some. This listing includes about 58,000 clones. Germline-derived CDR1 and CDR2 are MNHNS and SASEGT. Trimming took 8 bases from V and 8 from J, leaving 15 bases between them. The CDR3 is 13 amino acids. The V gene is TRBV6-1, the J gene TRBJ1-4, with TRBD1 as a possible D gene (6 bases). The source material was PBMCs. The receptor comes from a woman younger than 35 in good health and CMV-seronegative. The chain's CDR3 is CASLPGQREKLFF. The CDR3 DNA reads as TGTGCCAGCCTTCCGGGACAAAGGGAAAAACTGTTTTTT.